This is a list of T cell receptor beta chains from one sample in a study of blood T cell repertoires in COVID-19. The protocol was immunoSEQ multiplex PCR, while the TCRdb copy is restricted to in-frame clones and leaves out a portion. The table lists roughly 300,000 clones, just over 85% of them singletons. The sample consisted of PBMCs or T cells enriched from blood (not recorded which). The receptor set was obtained from a woman between 40 and 55 years old with acute COVID-19. The conserved cysteine and the conserved F or W are not part of the CDR3 here. Each record gives: V gene, J gene, CDR3 length, CDR3 protein.

TRBV7-2,TRBJ1-3,15,ASSPGVNRGAGNTIY
TRBV5-1,TRBJ1-2,12,ASSSGTGVYGYT
TRBV27,TRBJ2-2,13,ASSSGQVNTGELF
TRBV7-9,TRBJ2-1,14,ASSFSTRSSYNEQF
TRBV4-3,TRBJ1-6,14,ASSQDPGTAGSPLH
TRBV19,TRBJ2-5,15,ASSIDPGTGGGETQY
TRBV6-6,TRBJ2-2,14,ASSYWAGPIPGELF
TRBV10-3,TRBJ2-7,11,AVSSGTITLQY
TRBV9,TRBJ2-1,12,ASSLRAGPNEQF
TRBV19,TRBJ1-2,12,ASSITGANYGYT
TRBV6-5,TRBJ2-2,12,ASSYYRNTGELF
TRBV4-1,TRBJ2-7,15,ASSQELPGQPLDEQY
TRBV20-1,TRBJ2-1,9,SAPGVYEQF
TRBV6-9,TRBJ2-4,16,ASSPLSDICLCENIQY
TRBV2,TRBJ2-3,11,ASSEDRDHTQY
TRBV10-2,TRBJ2-7,13,ASSERGQGAYEQY
TRBV10-3,TRBJ1-2,11,ATRDSQNYGYT
TRBV7-2,TRBJ2-2,13,ASSRTGPNTGELF
TRBV5-6,TRBJ2-7,12,ASRRITSRSEQY
TRBV5-1,TRBJ2-5,14,ASSSAGEGGTETQY
TRBV19,TRBJ2-2,15,ASSIGAGGGNTGELF
TRBV12-3/TRBV12-4,TRBJ1-2,11,ASRTGTHYGYT
TRBV20-1,TRBJ2-1,14,SASQGGRGSYNEQF
TRBV11-3,TRBJ1-1,12,ASSLGGMNTEAF
TRBV5-5,TRBJ1-1,13,ASSLLTGRNTEAF
TRBV2,TRBJ1-2,11,ASSVRTEYGYT
TRBV6-5,TRBJ2-5,13,ASRNPGGTQETQY
TRBV5-1,TRBJ1-1,13,ASSLIAGSNTEAF
TRBV6-5,TRBJ1-3,12,ASSYYGSGNTIY
TRBV5-1,TRBJ1-1,12,ASSFGGSDTEAF
TRBV29-1,TRBJ2-1,13,SVKPTSGRSNEQF
TRBV7-5,TRBJ2-1,14,ARSLVAGVFNNEQF
TRBV7-9,TRBJ2-7,13,ASSLAELRQGEQY
TRBV4-3,TRBJ2-7,13,ASSQERDDSYEQY
TRBV5-5,TRBJ2-3,13,ASSLDIGLAGEQY
TRBV11-2,TRBJ1-1,13,ASSFSRPQGTEAF
TRBV27,TRBJ1-3,13,ASRPQGAFGNTIY
TRBV12-3/TRBV12-4,TRBJ1-2,10,ASRIQGDGYT
TRBV28,TRBJ1-1,12,ASSPQGADTEAF
TRBV13,TRBJ1-4,12,ASSSGILARKLF
TRBV5-5,TRBJ1-5,14,ASSLEGTGREPPQH
TRBV5-1,TRBJ1-5,14,ASSPGGTGVNQPQH
TRBV11-3,TRBJ2-3,14,ASSPHSGASTDTQY
TRBV7-9,TRBJ2-7,12,ASSGGGTTGEQY
TRBV7-9,TRBJ1-2,15,ASSLRQGASSNYGYT
TRBV18,TRBJ2-2,13,ASSPDRVNTGELF
TRBV12-3/TRBV12-4,TRBJ1-2,11,ASSIQGNYGYT
TRBV18,TRBJ1-5,13,ASSRGQAGYQPQH
TRBV6-6,TRBJ1-1,9,ASRGDSEAF
TRBV3-1/TRBV3-2,TRBJ2-7,12,ASSQDWQGGEQY
TRBV6-5,TRBJ1-2,14,ASSYSRQGGFYGYT
TRBV7-8,TRBJ2-3,13,ASSLDGASPDTQY
TRBV5-1,TRBJ2-2,14,ASSLDPDMSTGELF
TRBV7-2,TRBJ1-1,11,ASSPDRDTEAF
TRBV19,TRBJ1-5,12,ASSIVNAGQPQH